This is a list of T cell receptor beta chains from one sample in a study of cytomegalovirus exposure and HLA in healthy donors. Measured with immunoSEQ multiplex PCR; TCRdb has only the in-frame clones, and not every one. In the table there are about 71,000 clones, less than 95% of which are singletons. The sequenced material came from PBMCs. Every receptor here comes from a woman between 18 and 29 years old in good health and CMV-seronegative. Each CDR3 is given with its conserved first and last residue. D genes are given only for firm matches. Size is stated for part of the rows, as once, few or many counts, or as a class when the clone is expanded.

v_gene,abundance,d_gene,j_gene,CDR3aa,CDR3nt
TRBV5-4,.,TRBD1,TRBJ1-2,CASSGPLGTGGDYTF,TGTGCCAGCAGCGGCCCCCTGGGTACAGGGGGCGACTACACCTTC
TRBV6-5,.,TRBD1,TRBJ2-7,CASSYSTGGYEQYF,TGTGCCAGCAGTTACTCTACAGGGGGCTACGAGCAGTACTTC
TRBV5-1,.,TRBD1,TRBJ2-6,CASSLFRTGGSGANVLTF,TGCGCCAGCAGCTTGTTCCGGACAGGGGGGTCTGGGGCCAACGTCCTGACTTTC
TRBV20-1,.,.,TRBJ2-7,CSARETGEQYF,TGCAGTGCTAGAGAAACGGGCGAGCAGTACTTC
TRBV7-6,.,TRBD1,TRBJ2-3,CASSPRDRGTDTQYF,TGTGCCAGCAGCCCCCGGGACAGGGGCACAGATACGCAGTATTTT
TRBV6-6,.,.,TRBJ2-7,CASSPLKNYEQYF,TGTGCCAGCAGTCCCCTAAAAAACTACGAGCAGTACTTC
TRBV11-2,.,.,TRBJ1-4,CASSSHYKGGTNEKLFF,TGTGCCAGCAGCTCTCACTACAAGGGAGGGACTAATGAAAAACTGTTTTTT
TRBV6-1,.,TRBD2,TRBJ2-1,CASSATSGSSNEQFF,TGTGCCAGCAGTGCAACTAGCGGGAGTTCCAATGAGCAGTTCTTC
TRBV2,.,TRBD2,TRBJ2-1,CASSEAGGWEQFF,TGTGCCAGCAGTGAAGCGGGGGGGTGGGAGCAGTTCTTC
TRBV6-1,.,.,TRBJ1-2,CASSEFRGAGWYGYTF,TGTGCCAGCAGTGAATTCCGGGGGGCAGGTTGGTATGGCTACACCTTC
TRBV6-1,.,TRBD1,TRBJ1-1,CASSEEEGTGVEAFF,TGTGCCAGCAGTGAAGAAGAGGGGACAGGAGTTGAAGCTTTCTTT
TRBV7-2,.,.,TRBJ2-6,CASSRTPLSWANVLTF,TGTGCCAGCAGCCGGACACCCCTTTCATGGGCCAACGTCCTGACTTTC
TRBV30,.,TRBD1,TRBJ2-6,CAWRRGQGSSGANVLTF,TGTGCCTGGAGGAGGGGACAGGGGTCCTCTGGGGCCAACGTCCTGACTTTC
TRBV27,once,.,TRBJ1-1,CASSNRVANTEAFF,TGTGCCAGCAGTAACAGGGTTGCGAACACTGAAGCTTTCTTT
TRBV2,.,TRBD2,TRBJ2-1,CASSGTSGSHGEQFF,TGTGCCAGCAGCGGGACTAGCGGGAGTCATGGTGAGCAGTTCTTC
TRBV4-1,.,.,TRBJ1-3,CASSQDLAIDGNTIYF,TGCGCCAGCAGCCAAGATTTAGCAATTGACGGAAACACCATATATTTT
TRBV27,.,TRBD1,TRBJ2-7,CASRPTGLRLPPYEQYF,TGTGCCAGCAGACCGACAGGGTTGAGGCTTCCCCCCTACGAGCAGTACTTC
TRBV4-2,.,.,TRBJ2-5,CASSPRVRESQETQYF,TGTGCCAGCAGCCCGAGAGTGCGGGAATCGCAAGAGACCCAGTACTTC
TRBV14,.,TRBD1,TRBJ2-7,CASSLGQGGYEQYF,TGTGCCAGCAGCCTGGGACAGGGGGGCTACGAGCAGTACTTC
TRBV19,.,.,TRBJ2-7,CASSIPGTDEQYF,TGTGCCAGTAGTATACCAGGTACCGACGAGCAGTACTTC
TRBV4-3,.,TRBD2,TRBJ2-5,CASSQELAGGQETQYF,TGCGCCAGCAGCCAAGAACTAGCGGGGGGGCAGGAGACCCAGTACTTC
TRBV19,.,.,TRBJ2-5,CASSMGRETQYF,TGTGCCAGTAGTATGGGGAGAGAGACCCAGTACTTC
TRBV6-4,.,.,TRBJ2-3,CASSEDVRGASTDTQYF,TGTGCCAGCAGTGAAGACGTCCGGGGGGCCAGCACAGATACGCAGTATTTT
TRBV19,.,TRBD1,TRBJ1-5,CASSIFGQGVYQPQHF,TGTGCCAGTAGTATATTCGGACAGGGGGTTTATCAGCCCCAGCATTTT
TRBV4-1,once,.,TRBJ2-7,CASSQGLSYEQYF,TGCGCCAGCAGCCAGGGGCTCTCCTACGAGCAGTACTTC
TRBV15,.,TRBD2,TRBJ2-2,CATSRDGGGNTGELFF,TGTGCCACCAGCAGAGATGGCGGGGGGAACACCGGGGAGCTGTTTTTT
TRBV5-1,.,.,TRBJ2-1,CASSPGVYEQFF,TGCGCCAGCAGCCCGGGGGTCTATGAGCAGTTCTTC
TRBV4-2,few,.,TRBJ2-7,CASSQDYGASSYEQYF,TGTGCCAGCAGCCAAGATTATGGGGCTAGCTCCTACGAGCAGTACTTC
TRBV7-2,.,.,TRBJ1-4,CASSPGGEKLFF,TGTGCCAGCAGCCCTGGGGGGGAAAAACTGTTTTTT
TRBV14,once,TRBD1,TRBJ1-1,CASSQDQGENTEAFF,TGTGCCAGCAGCCAAGATCAGGGGGAGAACACTGAAGCTTTCTTT
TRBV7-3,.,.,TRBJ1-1,CASSLIGGGITEAFF,TGTGCCAGCAGCCTCATTGGGGGGGGGATCACTGAAGCTTTCTTT
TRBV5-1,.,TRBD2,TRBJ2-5,CASGQQVAGANQETQYF,TGCGCCAGCGGCCAGCAGGTGGCGGGAGCAAACCAAGAGACCCAGTACTTC
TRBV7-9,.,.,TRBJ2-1,CASSTRTAKNHEQFF,TGTGCCAGCAGCACTCGGACAGCAAAAAACCATGAGCAGTTCTTC
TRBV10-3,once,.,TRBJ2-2,CAIMRLTGELFF,TGTGCCATCATGAGGCTCACCGGGGAGCTGTTTTTT
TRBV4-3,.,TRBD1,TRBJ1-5,CASSQSTGEQPQHF,TGCGCCAGCAGCCAATCGACAGGGGAGCAGCCCCAGCATTTT
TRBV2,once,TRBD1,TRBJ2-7,CASSESGQGYEQYF,TGTGCCAGCAGTGAATCCGGACAGGGATACGAGCAGTACTTC
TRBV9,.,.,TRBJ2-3,CASSVGPPDTQYF,TGTGCCAGCAGCGTAGGGCCCCCAGATACGCAGTATTTT
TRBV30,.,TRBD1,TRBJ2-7,CAWRGDRGPYEQYF,TGTGCCTGGAGGGGCGACAGGGGGCCCTACGAGCAGTACTTC
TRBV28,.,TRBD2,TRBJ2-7,CASRFHGGSTYEQYF,TGTGCCAGCAGATTCCACGGGGGGAGCACCTACGAGCAGTACTTC
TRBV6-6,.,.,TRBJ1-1,CASFPLLNTEAFF,TGTGCCAGTTTCCCCCTCCTTAACACTGAAGCTTTCTTT
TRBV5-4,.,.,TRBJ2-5,CASSNGGKTQYF,TGTGCCAGCAGCAACGGAGGGAAGACCCAGTACTTC
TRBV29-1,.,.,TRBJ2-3,CSVTSARGSTDTQYF,TGCAGCGTCACCAGCGCGCGGGGAAGCACAGATACGCAGTATTTT
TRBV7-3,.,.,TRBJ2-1,CASSFGGVYNEQFF,TGTGCCAGCAGCTTCGGGGGAGTCTACAATGAGCAGTTCTTC
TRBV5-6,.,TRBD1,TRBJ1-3,CASSEDRDFSGNTIYF,TGTGCCAGCAGCGAGGACAGGGATTTCTCTGGAAACACCATATATTTT
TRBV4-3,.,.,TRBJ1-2,CASSQGSSDPSGDGYTF,TGCGCCAGCAGCCAAGGTTCGTCAGACCCCTCAGGGGATGGCTACACCTTC
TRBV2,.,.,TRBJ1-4,CASSLGGGGPNEKLFF,TGTGCCAGCAGCCTGGGAGGCGGGGGGCCTAATGAAAAACTGTTTTTT
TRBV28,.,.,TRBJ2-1,CASSGTRIYNEQFF,TGTGCCAGCAGTGGGACAAGAATTTACAATGAGCAGTTCTTC